The 3 T cell receptor beta chains reported below all come from one sample, sequenced in a study of OX40 agonist ivuxolimab in advanced cancers. The method was immunoSEQ multiplex PCR; TCRdb's version includes in-frame clones alone and lacks a portion of them. The sample lists about 68,000 clones; roughly 88% were seen once. Material: CD4+ or CD8+ T cells sorted from blood, obtained in a trial of the OX40 agonist ivuxolimab. The source is an adult with an advanced solid tumor such as melanoma, head and neck, liver or kidney cancer.

In its sample, this clone was seen once. The CDR3, as DNA: TGTGCCAGCAGCTTAGGGGGTAGCGGGACAACAGATACGCAGTATTTT. It specifies CASSLGGSGTTDTQYF. This chain joins TRBV7-2 and TRBJ2-3; 8 bases are shared with TRBD2. J was trimmed by 3 bases and V by 1 base; bases with no gene match: 6. This CDR3 is 16 amino acids long. Germline assignment: CDR1 SGHTA and CDR2 FQGNSA.

This clone was observed once. This sequence joins TRBV5-6 and TRBJ2-1, with D possibly being TRBD2 (5 bases). The CDR3 contains 15 residues. The germline V and J ends were trimmed by 6 bases and 4 bases, with 17 bases remaining between them. The germline V gene encodes CDR1 SGHDT and CDR2 YYEEEE. The CDR3 loop is CASTPAGLAYNEQFF. For the CDR3, the DNA is TGTGCCAGCACCCCGGCCGGGCTAGCTTACAATGAGCAGTTCTTC. Full variable domain (rest looked up from reference TRBV5-6 and TRBJ2-1): DAGVTQSPTHLIKTRGQQVTLRCSPKSGHDTVSWYQQALGQGPQFIFQYYEEEERQRGNFPDRFSGHQFPNYSSELNVNALLLGDSALYLCASTPAGLAYNEQFFGPGTRLTVL.

This clone was counted a single time. This rearrangement joins TRBV7-2 to TRBJ2-3, with 8 bases fitting TRBD2. V dropped 5 bases and J dropped 7; count of bases not matched to a gene: 14. Germline V CDR1 and CDR2: SGHTA, FQGNSA. There are 16 residues in the CDR3. CDR3 nucleotides: TGTGCCAGCAGCCTGGGGGCGGGAGGAAGAAGAAATACGCAGTATTTT. Its protein is CASSLGAGGRRNTQYF.